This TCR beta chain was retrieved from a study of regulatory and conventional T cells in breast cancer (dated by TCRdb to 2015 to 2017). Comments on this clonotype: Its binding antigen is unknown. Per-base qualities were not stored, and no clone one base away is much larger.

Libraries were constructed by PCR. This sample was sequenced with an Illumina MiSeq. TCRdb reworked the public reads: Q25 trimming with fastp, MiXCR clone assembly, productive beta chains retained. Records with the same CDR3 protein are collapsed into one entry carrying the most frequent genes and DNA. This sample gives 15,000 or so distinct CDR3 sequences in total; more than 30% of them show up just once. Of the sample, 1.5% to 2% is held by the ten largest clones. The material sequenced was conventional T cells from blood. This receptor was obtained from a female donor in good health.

In nucleotides, the sequence is TGTGCCAGCAGCTTAGAAGGGACAGGGAATTCACCCCTCCACTTT. The resulting protein is CASSLEGTGNSPLHF. The chain uses TRBV11-2 and TRBJ1-6, with 9 bases aligning to TRBD1. Trimming leaves V shorter by 0 bases and J shorter by 7 bases, with the junction holding 1 base beyond the gene matches. The CDR3 numbers 15 residues from cysteine through phenylalanine. The kept DNA is CDR3 alone, 45 bases in frame from the first base. Per the germline V gene, SGHAT is the CDR1 and FQNNGV is the CDR2.